The T cell receptor (beta chain) under discussion was sequenced for a study of CD8+CD57+ T cells in acquired aplastic anemia listed by TCRdb under 2018. Regarding the study in general: A mean of around 3.3 ug of DNA, ranging from roughly 0.18 to 30 ug, was extracted from sorted CD4+ and CD8+ cells. Mean read counts for healthy donor samples were 8.5 million to 10.8 million for CD4+ cells and 11.0 million for CD8+ cells. Findings and caveats that apply to the study as a whole: Although roughly 30 CD8+ CDR3 sequences were shared by patients and controls, these sequences appeared highly expressed in patients and within the immunodominant clones of patients. Between patients and healthy controls, no significant difference in CD8+ Simpson's diversity was found (P=0.060).

Genomic DNA served as template for TCR beta VDJ combination and CDR3 sequence profiling. An Illumina HiSeq 2000 was used for TCR repertoire sequencing. Turning to the authors' computational methods: Repertoire assessment relied on Simpson's diversity index, CDR3 size and DJ length profiles, and TRBV/TRBJ rearrangement plots. The most abundant DNA sequence in the deep sequencing data was taken as the immunodominant clone. CDR3 amino acid sequences were screened for sharing across subjects and compared with published repertoires and the VDJdb database. TCRdb reprocessed the public reads (quality trimming at Q25 with fastp, clone calling with MiXCR) and kept in-frame beta chains. Rows with one shared CDR3 protein collapse into an entry with the most common genes and DNA. The V and J calls were determined by TCRdb, not by the authors. The sample yields around 400,000 distinct CDR3 sequences; about two thirds were counted once. Around 4% of the sample goes to the ten largest clones.

Spanning cysteine to phenylalanine, the CDR3 consists of 12 amino acids. The entry retains the CDR3 DNA only, 36 bases that are in frame from base 1. The junction shows trimming of 11 bases on V and 5 bases on J, plus 15 bases between the germline ends. The germline V gene provides CDR1 ENHRY and CDR2 SYGVKD. This clonotype was seen a single time. There is no known antigen for this receptor. No much larger clone exists at a distance of one base, and base qualities are not known. Evidence from a single read is weak. TCR repertoires of sorted CD4+ and CD8+ blood T cells from severe aplastic anemia patients and healthy subjects were deep-sequenced in the study. Ficoll-Paque density gradient centrifugation was used to isolate peripheral blood mononuclear cells. CD4+ and CD8+ T cells were sorted by FACS or magnetic beads before DNA extraction.

The sample was sorted CD4+, CD8+, or CD8+CD57+ T cells (not recorded which) from PBMCs. This clonotype originated in a human donor in good health, serving as a control. Recombination linked TRBV10-3 to TRBJ2-5, with the D gene uncertain. The DNA is as follows: TGTGCCTCAGCACCCTCGAGGGAGACCCAGTACTTC. This sequence encodes CASAPSRETQYF.